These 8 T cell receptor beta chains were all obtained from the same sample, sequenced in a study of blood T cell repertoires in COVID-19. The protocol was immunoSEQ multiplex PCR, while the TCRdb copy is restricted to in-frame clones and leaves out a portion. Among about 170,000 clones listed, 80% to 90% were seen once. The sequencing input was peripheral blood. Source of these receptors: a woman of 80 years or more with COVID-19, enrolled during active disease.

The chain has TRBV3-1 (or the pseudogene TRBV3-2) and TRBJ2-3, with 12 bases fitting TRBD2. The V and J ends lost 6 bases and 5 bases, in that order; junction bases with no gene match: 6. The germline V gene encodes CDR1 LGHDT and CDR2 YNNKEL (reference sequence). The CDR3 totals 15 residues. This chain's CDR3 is CASRLAGGFEDTQYF. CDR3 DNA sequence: TGTGCCAGCAGGCTAGCGGGGGGGTTTGAAGATACGCAGTATTTT.

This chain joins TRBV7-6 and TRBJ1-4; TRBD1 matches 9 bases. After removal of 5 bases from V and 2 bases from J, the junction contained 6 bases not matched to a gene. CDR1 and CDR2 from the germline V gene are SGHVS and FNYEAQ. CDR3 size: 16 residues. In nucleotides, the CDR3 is TGTGCCAGCAGCAAGGGACAGGGAAACACTAATGAAAAACTGTTTTTT. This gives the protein CASSKGQGNTNEKLFF.

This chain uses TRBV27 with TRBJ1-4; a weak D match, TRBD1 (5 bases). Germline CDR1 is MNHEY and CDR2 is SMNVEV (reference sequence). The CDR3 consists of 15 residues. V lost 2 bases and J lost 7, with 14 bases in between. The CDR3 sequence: CASSLLGGAGEKLFF. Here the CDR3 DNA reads TGTGCCAGCAGTTTACTGGGAGGGGCAGGTGAAAAACTGTTTTTT.

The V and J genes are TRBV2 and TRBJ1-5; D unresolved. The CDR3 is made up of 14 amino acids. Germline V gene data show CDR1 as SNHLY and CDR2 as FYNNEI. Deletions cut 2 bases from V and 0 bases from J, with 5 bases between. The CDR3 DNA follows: TGTGCCAGCAGTGAAAGCAATAGCAATCAGCCCCAGCATTTT. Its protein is CASSESNSNQPQHF.

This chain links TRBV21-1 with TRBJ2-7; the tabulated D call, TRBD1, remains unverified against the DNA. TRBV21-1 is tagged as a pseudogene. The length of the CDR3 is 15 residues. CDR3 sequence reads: CASSAGTGQSYEQYF. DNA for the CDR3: TGTGCCAGCAGCGCCGGGACAGGGCAGTCCTACGAGCAGTACTTC.

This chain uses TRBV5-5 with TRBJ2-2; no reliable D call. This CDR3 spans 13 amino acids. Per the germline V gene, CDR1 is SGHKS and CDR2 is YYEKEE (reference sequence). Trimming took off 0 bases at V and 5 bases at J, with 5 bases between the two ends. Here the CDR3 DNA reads TGTGCCAGCAGCTTGGGGCCAACCGGGGAGCTGTTTTTT. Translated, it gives CASSLGPTGELFF.

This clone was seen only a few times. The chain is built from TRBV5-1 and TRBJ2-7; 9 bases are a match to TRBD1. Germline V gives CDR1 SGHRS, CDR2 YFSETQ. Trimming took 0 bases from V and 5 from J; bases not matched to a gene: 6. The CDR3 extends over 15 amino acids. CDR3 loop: CASSLVGQGSNEQYF. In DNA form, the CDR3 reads TGCGCCAGCAGCTTGGTGGGACAGGGAAGCAACGAGCAGTACTTC.

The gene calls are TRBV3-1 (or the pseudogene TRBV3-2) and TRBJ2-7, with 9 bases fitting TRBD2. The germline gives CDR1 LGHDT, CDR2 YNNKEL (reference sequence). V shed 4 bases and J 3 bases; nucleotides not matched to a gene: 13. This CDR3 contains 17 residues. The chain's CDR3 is CASSPGDLAGWGYEQYF. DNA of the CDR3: TGTGCCAGCAGCCCAGGGGACCTAGCGGGGTGGGGCTACGAGCAGTACTTC.